This entry features one TCR beta chain sequence. Antigen unknown. This sample stems from a study of OX40 agonist ivuxolimab in advanced cancers. Turning to the study itself: An agonistic human IgG2 monoclonal antibody against OX40 (CD134) was given. Broader study findings: Some nonresponders additionally presented with little normalized T-cell clonal expansion. At 0.1 to 3.0 mg/kg and by week 6, CD4+ and CD8+ T cells in the blood had expanded clonally.

Profiled with immunoSEQ multiplex PCR; TCRdb holds only in-frame clones, not every one. The table has 75,000 to 95,000 clones, about 91% seen once; the top ten hold under 3%. Autoimmune disease history or systemic immunosuppression excluded patients. This CDR3 comprises 15 residues. V gave up 2 bases and J gave up 0 bases, with 7 bases separating them. Per germline, CDR1 SGHTA and CDR2 FQGNSA. The clonotype comes from an adult with an advanced solid tumor such as melanoma, head and neck, liver or kidney cancer. J is TRBJ2-2 and V is TRBV7-2; tentative D call: TRBD2 (5 bases). Specimen: CD4+ or CD8+ T cells sorted from blood, collected in a trial of the OX40 agonist ivuxolimab. CDR3 nucleotide sequence: TGTGCCAGCAGCTTAACCGGGGCGAACACCGGGGAGCTGTTTTTT. Translating it yields CASSLTGANTGELFF.